This T cell receptor beta chain was sequenced in a study of CD4 T cells in relation to SARS-CoV-2 and coronaviruses. Background on the study: PBMCs were cultured with antigen for approximately nine days before TCR beta sequencing. No peptide or an HIV-1 Nef peptide pool served as negative control. Whole-study findings and limits: Roughly three fifths of donors had memory CD4+ clonotypes crossrecognizing SARS-CoV-2 and common cold coronavirus spike.

The unexposed donors gave CD4+ T cells in about 2011-2018, prior to COVID-19. The cells were cultured for around ten days before CD4+ T cells were isolated. On this clone: Its antigen is as yet unknown.

CDR1 and CDR2 from the germline V gene are SGHRS and YFSETQ. Trimming removed 5 bases from V and 4 bases from J; junction bases left unmatched: 6. There are 14 residues in the CDR3. The table came from immunoSEQ multiplex PCR; TCRdb's copy has only in-frame clones and leaves some out. The data contain about 19,000 clones, around three quarters of them seen just once; the ten biggest clones take up more than 15%. The gene calls are TRBV5-1 and TRBJ1-1, with TRBD1 identical over 9 bases. Sequencing input: CD4+ T cells from PBMCs, cultured in vitro. The sequence came from a human donor in good health. The CDR3 coding sequence is TGCGCCAGCAGGGCGACAGGGGGAAGCACTGAAGCTTTCTTT. Translation: CASRATGGSTEAFF. The full variable domain, rest sourced from reference TRBV5-1 and TRBJ1-1, is KAGVTQTPRYLIKTRGQQVTLSCSPISGHRSVSWYQQTPGQGLQFLFEYFSETQRNKGNFPGRFSGRQFSNSRSEMNVSTLELGDSALYLCASRATGGSTEAFFGQGTRLTVV.